This is a list of T cell receptor beta chains from one sample in a study of CD8 T cells in Susac syndrome. TCRdb itself ran the immunoSEQ multiplex PCR reads through MiXCR, one entry per CDR3 protein. The sample lists about 300,000 distinct CDR3 sequences, around 89% occurring once. Source material: CD8+ T cells from PBMCs. The receptors originated from a human donor with multiple sclerosis. Each CDR3 is given with its conserved first and last residue. Fields, in order: CDR3 DNA, CDR3 protein, J gene, clone size, D gene, V gene. The D gene is left open where the match is weak. Not every row has a clone size; where given, it reads once, few, many or a size class.

CDR3 DNA: TGTGCCAGCACCGACAGGGGGCGAGTTGACTATGGCTACACCTTC
CDR3 protein: CASTDRGRVDYGYTF
J gene: TRBJ1-2
clone size: -
D gene: TRBD1
V gene: TRBV7-9

CDR3 DNA: TGCAGTGCTGATACTAGCGGGGCGCACCAAGAGACCCAGTACTTC
CDR3 protein: CSADTSGAHQETQYF
J gene: TRBJ2-5
clone size: once
D gene: TRBD2
V gene: TRBV20-1

CDR3 DNA: TGTGCCAGTAGTGACGGTAATCAGCCCCAGCATTTT
CDR3 protein: CASSDGNQPQHF
J gene: TRBJ1-5
clone size: -
D gene: -
V gene: TRBV19

CDR3 DNA: TGTGCCAGCACTGGGACAGAAAATAGTCGGAACATTCAGTACTTC
CDR3 protein: CASTGTENSRNIQYF
J gene: TRBJ2-4
clone size: -
D gene: TRBD1
V gene: TRBV2

CDR3 DNA: TGTGCCAGCAGCGGAACAGGGGAAAGCTACACCTTC
CDR3 protein: CASSGTGESYTF
J gene: TRBJ1-2
clone size: -
D gene: TRBD1
V gene: TRBV9

CDR3 DNA: TGTGCCAGTAGTATAGATAGTAGGGACAGGACTAACGCTGAAGCTTTCTTT
CDR3 protein: CASSIDSRDRTNAEAFF
J gene: TRBJ1-1
clone size: -
D gene: TRBD1
V gene: TRBV19

CDR3 DNA: TGTGCCAGCAGCCCGGGGGTTAGCACAGATACGCAGTATTTT
CDR3 protein: CASSPGVSTDTQYF
J gene: TRBJ2-3
clone size: -
D gene: -
V gene: TRBV7-3

CDR3 DNA: TGTGCCACCAGCAGAGGCGCAGGCTACAATGAGCAGTTCTTC
CDR3 protein: CATSRGAGYNEQFF
J gene: TRBJ2-1
clone size: once
D gene: -
V gene: TRBV15

CDR3 DNA: TGTGCCAGCAGTGTAACGGGGGGGAACACCGGGGAGCTGTTTTTT
CDR3 protein: CASSVTGGNTGELFF
J gene: TRBJ2-2
clone size: few
D gene: TRBD2
V gene: TRBV6-4

CDR3 DNA: TGCAGTGCTCGCAATGCCGGGACGGTGGCCACCGGGGAGCTGTTTTTT
CDR3 protein: CSARNAGTVATGELFF
J gene: TRBJ2-2
clone size: -
D gene: -
V gene: TRBV20-1

CDR3 DNA: TGTGCCAGCAGTCCAGGGTGGACCCCAAACTATGGCTACACCTTC
CDR3 protein: CASSPGWTPNYGYTF
J gene: TRBJ1-2
clone size: once
D gene: -
V gene: TRBV28

CDR3 DNA: TGTGCCACCAGCATTCCAGCAGGGGCAGATACGCAGTATTTT
CDR3 protein: CATSIPAGADTQYF
J gene: TRBJ2-3
clone size: -
D gene: -
V gene: TRBV15

CDR3 DNA: TGTGCCAGCAGCTTACCGGGGAGCTCCTACGAGCAGTACTTC
CDR3 protein: CASSLPGSSYEQYF
J gene: TRBJ2-7
clone size: few
D gene: -
V gene: TRBV5-4

CDR3 DNA: TGTGCCACCTCCCGGACAGGGTCTTACGAGCAGTACTTC
CDR3 protein: CATSRTGSYEQYF
J gene: TRBJ2-7
clone size: -
D gene: TRBD1
V gene: TRBV15

CDR3 DNA: TGCGCCAGCAGCCGTCAAGGTACGACTATGCTCGAGCAGTACTTC
CDR3 protein: CASSRQGTTMLEQYF
J gene: TRBJ2-7
clone size: -
D gene: -
V gene: TRBV5-4

CDR3 DNA: TGCAGCGTTGAAAGGGGAACCTACGAGCAGTACTTC
CDR3 protein: CSVERGTYEQYF
J gene: TRBJ2-7
clone size: -
D gene: -
V gene: TRBV29-1

CDR3 DNA: TGTGCCAGCAGCCGCCTCGGGGGTTTGAAGACCCAGTACTTC
CDR3 protein: CASSRLGGLKTQYF
J gene: TRBJ2-5
clone size: -
D gene: -
V gene: TRBV5-5

CDR3 DNA: TGCGCCAGCAGCTCGGGACAAGGAAGCTCCTATAATTCACCCCTCCACTTT
CDR3 protein: CASSSGQGSSYNSPLHF
J gene: TRBJ1-6
clone size: -
D gene: -
V gene: TRBV5-1

CDR3 DNA: TGTGCCAGCAGCCCCTATGGCGGGGGATCACAAGAGACCCAGTACTTC
CDR3 protein: CASSPYGGGSQETQYF
J gene: TRBJ2-5
clone size: -
D gene: TRBD2
V gene: TRBV7-3

CDR3 DNA: TGTGCCAGCAGGCTGGAAGGGGGCCAATACGAGCAGTACTTC
CDR3 protein: CASRLEGGQYEQYF
J gene: TRBJ2-7
clone size: -
D gene: TRBD1
V gene: TRBV5-6

CDR3 DNA: TGTGCCAGCAGTGGCCAGATGGGGACCCAGTACTTC
CDR3 protein: CASSGQMGTQYF
J gene: TRBJ2-5
clone size: -
D gene: -
V gene: TRBV6-5

CDR3 DNA: TGCAGTGCTAGCAGGGGGCTAGCGGGAGGGCCGGAGAGCCAAGAGACCCAGTACTTC
CDR3 protein: CSASRGLAGGPESQETQYF
J gene: TRBJ2-5
clone size: -
D gene: TRBD2
V gene: TRBV20-1

CDR3 DNA: TGTGCCAGCTCACCCGGGGAGGACATTCAGTACTTC
CDR3 protein: CASSPGEDIQYF
J gene: TRBJ2-4
clone size: -
D gene: -
V gene: TRBV18

CDR3 DNA: TGTGCCAGCACCACCGTAGGGGCCCTTCTTGCCTCCCCCTACAATGAGCAGTTCTTC
CDR3 protein: CASTTVGALLASPYNEQFF
J gene: TRBJ2-1
clone size: -
D gene: -
V gene: TRBV7-9

CDR3 DNA: TGCAGCGCGACTCTCCGCGTGACAGGGTCCTCCTACGAGCAGTACTTC
CDR3 protein: CSATLRVTGSSYEQYF
J gene: TRBJ2-7
clone size: -
D gene: TRBD1
V gene: TRBV29-1

CDR3 DNA: TGCAGTGCTAGGTCAGGGTATGAAGCTTTCTTT
CDR3 protein: CSARSGYEAFF
J gene: TRBJ1-1
clone size: -
D gene: -
V gene: TRBV20-1

CDR3 DNA: TGTGCCAGCAGACGGGGGGGGGTCCAAGAGACCCAGTACTTC
CDR3 protein: CASRRGGVQETQYF
J gene: TRBJ2-5
clone size: -
D gene: TRBD2
V gene: TRBV28

CDR3 DNA: TGTGCCAGCAGCCAAGCCTCGGGACTAGCGGGAGGGCCTTGGCAAGAGACCCAGTACTTC
CDR3 protein: CASSQASGLAGGPWQETQYF
J gene: TRBJ2-5
clone size: once
D gene: TRBD2
V gene: TRBV4-2

CDR3 DNA: TGTGCCAGCAGCCAAGAGTCTAGCGGATCCTACGAGCAGTACTTC
CDR3 protein: CASSQESSGSYEQYF
J gene: TRBJ2-7
clone size: -
D gene: TRBD2
V gene: TRBV4-2

CDR3 DNA: TGTGCCAGCAGCTTAAGCCCGACAGGGGGCAATGAGCAGTTCTTC
CDR3 protein: CASSLSPTGGNEQFF
J gene: TRBJ2-1
clone size: -
D gene: TRBD1
V gene: TRBV7-9

CDR3 DNA: TGTGCCAGCAGCTTAGGGCTAAACGGTTATGGCTACACCTTC
CDR3 protein: CASSLGLNGYGYTF
J gene: TRBJ1-2
clone size: -
D gene: -
V gene: TRBV7-9

CDR3 DNA: TGTGCCAGCAGTACAAGTGCGAACACCGGGGAGCTGTTTTTT
CDR3 protein: CASSTSANTGELFF
J gene: TRBJ2-2
clone size: -
D gene: -
V gene: TRBV7-6

CDR3 DNA: TGTGCCAGCACCCAGGTACACTACAATGAGCAGTTCTTC
CDR3 protein: CASTQVHYNEQFF
J gene: TRBJ2-1
clone size: -
D gene: -
V gene: TRBV28

CDR3 DNA: TGTGCCAGTAGTATTCCCCCGACAGGGGAGTCAGATACGCAGTATTTT
CDR3 protein: CASSIPPTGESDTQYF
J gene: TRBJ2-3
clone size: -
D gene: TRBD1
V gene: TRBV19

CDR3 DNA: TGTGCCAGCAGTGAGCTAGCGGGGGGCCTGGATACGCAGTATTTT
CDR3 protein: CASSELAGGLDTQYF
J gene: TRBJ2-3
clone size: -
D gene: TRBD2
V gene: TRBV6-4

CDR3 DNA: TGTGCCAGCAGTGCCGCGACAGGCTACGAGCAGTACTTC
CDR3 protein: CASSAATGYEQYF
J gene: TRBJ2-7
clone size: -
D gene: -
V gene: TRBV6-5

CDR3 DNA: TGTGCCAGCAGTTCCACATCCCGGACCGCCCGACAAGAGACCCAGTACTTC
CDR3 protein: CASSSTSRTARQETQYF
J gene: TRBJ2-5
clone size: -
D gene: -
V gene: TRBV27

CDR3 DNA: TGTGCCAGCAGCCTTTCACTAGCGGGGCCGGGCAATGAGCAGTTCTTC
CDR3 protein: CASSLSLAGPGNEQFF
J gene: TRBJ2-1
clone size: -
D gene: TRBD2
V gene: TRBV7-3

CDR3 DNA: TGTGCTAGTGCCGCACCCAACGGTCTAGGGGGCGTAGGGCAGTTCTTC
CDR3 protein: CASAAPNGLGGVGQFF
J gene: TRBJ2-1
clone size: -
D gene: TRBD1
V gene: TRBV12-5

CDR3 DNA: TGTGCCAGCAGTGAAGCTGGGACAGCAGGCTATGGCTACACCTTC
CDR3 protein: CASSEAGTAGYGYTF
J gene: TRBJ1-2
clone size: -
D gene: TRBD1
V gene: TRBV6-1

CDR3 DNA: TGCAGCGTTGATCTGGGACAAGGGGCCAAAAACATTCAGTACTTC
CDR3 protein: CSVDLGQGAKNIQYF
J gene: TRBJ2-4
clone size: -
D gene: -
V gene: TRBV29-1

CDR3 DNA: TGCAGCGTTGCGACAGACGATAGCAATCAGCCCCAGCATTTT
CDR3 protein: CSVATDDSNQPQHF
J gene: TRBJ1-5
clone size: -
D gene: -
V gene: TRBV29-1

CDR3 DNA: TGCAGCGTTGATAGGGGGGGGGAGCCCTACGAGCAGTACTTC
CDR3 protein: CSVDRGGEPYEQYF
J gene: TRBJ2-7
clone size: -
D gene: -
V gene: TRBV29-1

CDR3 DNA: TGTGCCAGCAGCGCGGGCTCAATGGGCAGTTCCTACGAGCAGTACTTC
CDR3 protein: CASSAGSMGSSYEQYF
J gene: TRBJ2-7
clone size: -
D gene: -
V gene: TRBV9

CDR3 DNA: TGTGCCAGCAGCCAGGGGACAGGGGGTGGCAATCAGCCCCAGCATTTT
CDR3 protein: CASSQGTGGGNQPQHF
J gene: TRBJ1-5
clone size: -
D gene: TRBD1
V gene: TRBV7-8

CDR3 DNA: TGTGCCAGCAGCGGGACTAGCGGGACCATCTCTGGGGCCAACGTCCTGACTTTC
CDR3 protein: CASSGTSGTISGANVLTF
J gene: TRBJ2-6
clone size: -
D gene: TRBD2
V gene: TRBV9

CDR3 DNA: TGTGCCACCAGCAGAGATCAGTTGGGTGGAAACACCATATATTTT
CDR3 protein: CATSRDQLGGNTIYF
J gene: TRBJ1-3
clone size: once
D gene: -
V gene: TRBV15

CDR3 DNA: TGTGCCAGCAGCTCCCGACCAGCGGGGTCTAGCACAGATACGCAGTATTTT
CDR3 protein: CASSSRPAGSSTDTQYF
J gene: TRBJ2-3
clone size: -
D gene: TRBD2
V gene: TRBV13

CDR3 DNA: TGTGCCTGGAGTGTGGCAGCTGGGAACACTGAAGCTTTCTTT
CDR3 protein: CAWSVAAGNTEAFF
J gene: TRBJ1-1
clone size: -
D gene: -
V gene: TRBV30

CDR3 DNA: TGTGCCAGCAGCTACATAACAGGGGACACTGAAGCTTTCTTT
CDR3 protein: CASSYITGDTEAFF
J gene: TRBJ1-1
clone size: -
D gene: TRBD1
V gene: TRBV5-6

CDR3 DNA: TGTGCCAGCAGCTTAGGTGGGACAGGGGCATACAATGAGCAGTTCTTC
CDR3 protein: CASSLGGTGAYNEQFF
J gene: TRBJ2-1
clone size: -
D gene: TRBD1
V gene: TRBV11-2

CDR3 DNA: TGTGCCAGCAGTTCCGGGACAGAGAACACCGGGGAGCTGTTTTTT
CDR3 protein: CASSSGTENTGELFF
J gene: TRBJ2-2
clone size: -
D gene: TRBD1
V gene: TRBV6-2/TRBV6-3